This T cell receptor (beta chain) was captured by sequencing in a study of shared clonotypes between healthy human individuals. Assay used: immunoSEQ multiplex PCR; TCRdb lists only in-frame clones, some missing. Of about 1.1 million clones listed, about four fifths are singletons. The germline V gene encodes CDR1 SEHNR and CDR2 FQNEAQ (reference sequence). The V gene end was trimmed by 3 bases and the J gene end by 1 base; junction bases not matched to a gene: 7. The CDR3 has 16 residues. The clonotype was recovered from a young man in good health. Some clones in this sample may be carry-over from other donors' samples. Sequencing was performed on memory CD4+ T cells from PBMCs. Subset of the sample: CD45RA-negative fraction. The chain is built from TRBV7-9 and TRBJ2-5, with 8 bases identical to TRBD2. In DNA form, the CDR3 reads TGTGCCAGCAGCTTCACGAGGCGGGAGGTCCAAGAGACCCAGTACTTC. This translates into CASSFTRREVQETQYF.